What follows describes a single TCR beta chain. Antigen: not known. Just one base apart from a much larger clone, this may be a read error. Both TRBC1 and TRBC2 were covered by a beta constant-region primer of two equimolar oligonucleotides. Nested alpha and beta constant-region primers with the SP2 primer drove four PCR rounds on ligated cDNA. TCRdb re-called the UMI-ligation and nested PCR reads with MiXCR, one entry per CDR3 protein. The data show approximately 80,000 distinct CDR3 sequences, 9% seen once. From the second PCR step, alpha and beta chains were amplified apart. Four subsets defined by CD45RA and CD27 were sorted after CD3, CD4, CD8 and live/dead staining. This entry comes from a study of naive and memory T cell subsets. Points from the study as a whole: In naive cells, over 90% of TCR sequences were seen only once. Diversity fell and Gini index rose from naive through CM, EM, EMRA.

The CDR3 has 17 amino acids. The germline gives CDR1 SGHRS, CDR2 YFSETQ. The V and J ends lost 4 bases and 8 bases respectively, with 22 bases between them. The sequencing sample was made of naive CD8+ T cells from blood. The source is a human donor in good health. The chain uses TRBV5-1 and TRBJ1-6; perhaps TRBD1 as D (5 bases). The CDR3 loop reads CASSDDKERGLDSPLHF. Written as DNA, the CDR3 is TGCGCCAGCAGCGACGATAAGGAGAGGGGTCTGGATTCACCCCTCCACTTT.